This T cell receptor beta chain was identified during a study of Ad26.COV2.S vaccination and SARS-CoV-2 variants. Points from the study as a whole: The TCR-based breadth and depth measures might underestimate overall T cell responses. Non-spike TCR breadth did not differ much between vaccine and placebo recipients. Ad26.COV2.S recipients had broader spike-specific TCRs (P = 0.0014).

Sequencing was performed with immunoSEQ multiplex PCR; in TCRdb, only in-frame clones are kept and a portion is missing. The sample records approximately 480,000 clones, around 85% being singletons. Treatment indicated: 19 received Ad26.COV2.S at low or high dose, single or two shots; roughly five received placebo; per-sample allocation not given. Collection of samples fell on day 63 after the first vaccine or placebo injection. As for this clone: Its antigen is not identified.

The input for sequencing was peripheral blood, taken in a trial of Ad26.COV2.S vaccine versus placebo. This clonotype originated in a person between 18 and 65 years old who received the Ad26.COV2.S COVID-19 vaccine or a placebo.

Here the CDR3 reads CASSPRGTAPSSYNEQFF. The CDR3 DNA follows: TGTGCCAGCAGCCCCCGGGGAACAGCCCCGAGCTCCTACAATGAGCAGTTCTTC. The chain employs TRBV28 and TRBJ2-1; D is perhaps TRBD2 (5 bases). The CDR3 has 18 residues. Germline CDR1 and CDR2: MDHEN and SYDVKM. The V end lost 6 bases, the J end lost 0 bases, and 21 bases lay between the germline ends.